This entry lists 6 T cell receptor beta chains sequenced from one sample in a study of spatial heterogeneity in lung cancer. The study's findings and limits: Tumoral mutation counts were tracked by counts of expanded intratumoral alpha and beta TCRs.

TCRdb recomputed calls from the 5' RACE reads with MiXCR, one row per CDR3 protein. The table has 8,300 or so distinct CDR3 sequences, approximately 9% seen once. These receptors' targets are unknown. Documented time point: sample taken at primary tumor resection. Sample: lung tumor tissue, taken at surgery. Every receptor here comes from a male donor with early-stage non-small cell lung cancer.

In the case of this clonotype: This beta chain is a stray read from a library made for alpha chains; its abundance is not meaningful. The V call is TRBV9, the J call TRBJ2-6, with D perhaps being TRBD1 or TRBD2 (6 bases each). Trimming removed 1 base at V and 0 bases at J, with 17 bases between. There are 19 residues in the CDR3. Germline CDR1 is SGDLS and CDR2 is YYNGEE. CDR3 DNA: TGTGCCAGCAGCGTAAAATGGGGGGCCAGCTCCTCTGGGGCCAACGTCCTGACTTTC. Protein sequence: CASSVKWGASSSGANVLTF. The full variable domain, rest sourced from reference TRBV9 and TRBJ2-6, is DSGVTQTPKHLITATGQRVTLRCSPRSGDLSVYWYQQSLDQGLQFLIQYYNGEERAKGNILERFSAQQFPDLHSELNLSSLELGDSALYFCASSVKWGASSSGANVLTFGAGSRLTVL.

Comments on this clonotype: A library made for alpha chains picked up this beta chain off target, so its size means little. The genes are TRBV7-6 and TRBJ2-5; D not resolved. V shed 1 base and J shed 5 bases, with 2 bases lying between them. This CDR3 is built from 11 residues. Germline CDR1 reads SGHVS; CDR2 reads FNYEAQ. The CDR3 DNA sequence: TGTGCCAGCAGCTTAGATGAGACCCAGTACTTC. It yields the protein CASSLDETQYF.

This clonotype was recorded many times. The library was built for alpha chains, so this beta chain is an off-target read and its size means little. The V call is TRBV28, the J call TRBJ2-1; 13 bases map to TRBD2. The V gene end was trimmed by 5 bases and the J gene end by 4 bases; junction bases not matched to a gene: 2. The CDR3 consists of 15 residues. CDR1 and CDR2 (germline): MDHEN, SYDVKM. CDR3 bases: TGTGCCAGCAGTATACTAGCGGGGGGGTACAATGAGCAGTTCTTC. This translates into CASSILAGGYNEQFF.

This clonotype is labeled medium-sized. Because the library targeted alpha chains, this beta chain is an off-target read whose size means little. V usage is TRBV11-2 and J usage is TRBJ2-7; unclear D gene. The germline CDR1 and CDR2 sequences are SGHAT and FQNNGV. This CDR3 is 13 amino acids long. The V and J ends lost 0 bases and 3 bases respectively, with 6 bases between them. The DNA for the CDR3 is TGTGCCAGCAGCTTAGAGGCTAGCTACGAGCAGTACTTC. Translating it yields CASSLEASYEQYF. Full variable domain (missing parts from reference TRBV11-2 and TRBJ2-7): EAGVAQSPRYKIIEKRQSVAFWCNPISGHATLYWYQQILGQGPKLLIQFQNNGVVDDSQLPKDRFSAERLKGVDSTLKIQPAKLEDSAVYLCASSLEASYEQYFGPGTRLTVT.

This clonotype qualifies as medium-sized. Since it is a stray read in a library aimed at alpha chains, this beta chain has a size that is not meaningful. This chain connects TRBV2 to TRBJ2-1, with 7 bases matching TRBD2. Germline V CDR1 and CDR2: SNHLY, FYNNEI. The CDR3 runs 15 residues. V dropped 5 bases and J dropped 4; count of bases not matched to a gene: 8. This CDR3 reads CASSPLSAGYNEQFF. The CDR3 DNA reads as TGTGCCAGCAGTCCACTTTCAGCGGGATACAATGAGCAGTTCTTC.

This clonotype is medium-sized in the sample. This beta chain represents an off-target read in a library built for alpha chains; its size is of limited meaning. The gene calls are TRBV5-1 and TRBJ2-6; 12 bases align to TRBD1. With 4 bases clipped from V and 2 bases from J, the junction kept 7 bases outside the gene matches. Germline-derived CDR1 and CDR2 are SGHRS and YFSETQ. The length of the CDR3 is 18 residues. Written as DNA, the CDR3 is TGCGCCAGCAGCCCGGCCGGGACAGGGGGCGCTGGGGCCAACGTCCTGACTTTC. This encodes CASSPAGTGGAGANVLTF.